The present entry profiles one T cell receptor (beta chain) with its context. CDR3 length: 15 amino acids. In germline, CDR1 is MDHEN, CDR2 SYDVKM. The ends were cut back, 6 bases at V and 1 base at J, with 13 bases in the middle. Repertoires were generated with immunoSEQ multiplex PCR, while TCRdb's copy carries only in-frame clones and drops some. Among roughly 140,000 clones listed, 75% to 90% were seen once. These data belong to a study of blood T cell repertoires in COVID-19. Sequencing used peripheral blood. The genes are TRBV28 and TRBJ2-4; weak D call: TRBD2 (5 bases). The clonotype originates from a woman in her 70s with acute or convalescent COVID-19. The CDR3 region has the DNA TGTGCCAGCAGCTCCCCACTAGGGGCCAAAAACATTCAGTACTTC. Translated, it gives CASSSPLGAKNIQYF.